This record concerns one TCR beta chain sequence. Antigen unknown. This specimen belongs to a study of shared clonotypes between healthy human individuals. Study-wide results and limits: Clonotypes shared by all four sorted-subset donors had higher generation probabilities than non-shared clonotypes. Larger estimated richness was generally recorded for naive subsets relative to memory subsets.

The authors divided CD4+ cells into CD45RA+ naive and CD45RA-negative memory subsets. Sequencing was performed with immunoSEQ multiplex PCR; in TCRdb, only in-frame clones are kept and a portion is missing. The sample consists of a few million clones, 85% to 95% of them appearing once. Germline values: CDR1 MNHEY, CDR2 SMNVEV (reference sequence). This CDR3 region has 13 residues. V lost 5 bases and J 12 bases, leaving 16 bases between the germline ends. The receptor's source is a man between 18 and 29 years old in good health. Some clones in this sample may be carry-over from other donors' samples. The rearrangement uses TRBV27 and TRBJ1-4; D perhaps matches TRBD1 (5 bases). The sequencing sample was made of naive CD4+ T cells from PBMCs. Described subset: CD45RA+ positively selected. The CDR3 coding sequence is TGTGCCAGCAGTAATACAGGTCCCGTGGAACTGTTTTTT. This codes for CASSNTGPVELFF.